This T cell receptor beta chain is from a study of cytomegalovirus exposure and HLA in healthy donors (dated by TCRdb to about 2017). At the level of the whole study: In an earlier analysis of fewer than 750 of the donors, around 290 Gb of sequence data and about 110 million unique TCR beta sequences from about 190 million T cells were reported. The study profiled the T cell repertoires of 550 to 700 subjects by immunosequencing and related them to cytomegalovirus serostatus. To predict cytomegalovirus infection status, the study combined high-throughput TCR immunosequencing, statistical association of individual TCRs with disease status, and machine learning. Roughly 5 DR-DQ haplotypes were handled as single units for association and clustering because linkage in the cohort was strong. Typing coverage differed by locus: A, B, C, DRB1 and DQB1 were typed in roughly 629-640 donors, DQA1 in about 550, DPA1 in 600 to 610, and DPB1 in 450 to 490. Roughly 310 gigabases of sequencing data and approximately 80 million unique TCR sequences were included in an early release covering about 620 HLA-typed donors. Every discovery cohort repertoire had been produced on one sequencing platform. A separate validation cohort of some 130 different subjects was used in addition to the roughly 670-subject first cohort. A later analysis re-analyzed previously published TCR beta repertoires from 666 donors and added high-resolution HLA genotyping to study TCR occurrence patterns. Of the roughly 400 genotyped donors, more than 75% were placed in the genetic ancestry cluster associated with self-reported Caucasian donors. Across about 380 genotyped donors of the cohort, an average of approximately 200,000 unique TCR beta nucleotide sequences per donor were sequenced, and roughly 20% of those sequences were non-productive. The later analysis used no new phenotypic data to find candidate immune exposures, relying instead on TCR beta sequences and their occurrence across donors. The study was designed to test whether signatures of past pathogen exposure could be identified by cataloging public T cell receptors. Donor age, sex, ethnicity and CMV serostatus were compiled together with the repertoire data. An earlier analysis of 587 of the donors used high-throughput TCR beta sequencing to judge whether each TCR beta V gene segment behaved as functional or pseudogenic. HLA typing covered class I and class II loci at four-digit resolution. In a later genetic analysis, genome-wide SNP genotypes for about three fifths of the roughly 670 donors were used, and that subset was treated as a discovery cohort.

The CDR3 sequence holds 14 residues, the cysteine and phenylalanine included. The CDR3 DNA has 42 bases and is translated from base 1. CDR1 SEHNR and CDR2 FQNEAQ are derived from the germline V gene (reference sequence). The cohort consisted of 600 or so healthy bone marrow donors. All cohort members were sampled while nominally healthy, although unrecorded immune exposures were likely present. The donor was CMV seronegative and belonged to the group of several hundred seronegative cohort members. A peripheral blood sample was provided by each donor, and peripheral blood mononuclear cells were used for TCR beta sequencing. Genomic DNA extraction from the blood cell samples was performed with the Qiagen DNeasy Blood Extraction Kit. Worth noting for this clone: This clone's antigen is unknown. The junction shows a germline mismatch at one end, possibly a read error. Other DNA sequences in the sample encode the same CDR3.

Findings and caveats that apply to the study as a whole: A few of the identified cytomegalovirus-associated TCR beta chains were confirmed in vitro to be specific for cytomegalovirus antigens. Immune exposure information for the cohort was limited to CMV serostatus. The study listed 164 TCR beta chains as associated with cytomegalovirus. A further reported finding was that TCR beta sequences accurately predicted the HLA-A and HLA-B alleles for most subjects in the first cohort. Some IMGT-functional V segments, including TRBV6-2 and TRBV6-3, could not be told apart with the 87-base-pair reads, so those segments were excluded. The presence/absence analyses assumed that sequencing depth was roughly uniform across donors, and that assumption may not be true. Linkage disequilibrium might explain the correlated functional status among segregating V segments, but an unknown experimental factor could not be excluded. Several of the top co-occurrence clusters appeared to be linked to parvovirus B19, influenza, CMV and Epstein-Barr virus, according to a later analysis. A later analysis found that most CMV-associated TCR beta chains appeared HLA-restricted, with HLA associations seemingly driven largely by CMV exposure. In a later analysis, HLA-associated TCR beta chains showed more clonal expansion and lower generation probabilities than non-associated chains that were equally common. When HLA alleles, especially DR and DQ, strongly co-occurred, attributing TCR associations to individual alleles was difficult. Compared with the approximately 600-donor mean, donors in an Asian-associated ancestry cluster had fewer N-insertions in productive TCRs, according to a later genetic analysis. In both the original and validation cohorts, the classifier was reported to diagnose cytomegalovirus status with high specificity and sensitivity. According to the authors, the approach could potentially be generalized to other disease states and immunological phenotypes. Because counts were too low, approximately 15 rarely observed V segments, including chromosome 9 orphons, were excluded from the earlier analysis of a few hundred of the donors. Because HLA typing was unavailable for some donors at each locus, only the typed subset was used in association tests. Specific HLA alleles were associated with some 15,000 TCR beta sequences at a false discovery rate of 0.05 in a later analysis. While some public TCRs were present in many individuals, most TCR sequences turned up only very rarely across donors. This cohort had only TCR beta chains sequenced, and the lack of alpha or paired-chain data limited which features could be detected. A cluster of highly shared sequence variants was judged likely to represent a technical artifact of the sequencing pipeline. A later genetic analysis associated a missense DCLRE1C variant with V-gene and J-gene trimming of TCR beta chains, and an independent cohort replicated the association. Broadly in line with IMGT annotations, most TCR beta V segments showed up in productive rearrangements about 90% or about 30% of the time in an earlier analysis of 587 of the donors. In a later analysis, the rate of TCR association differed among HLA loci, with DRB1 alleles having the most associated TCRs and HLA-C alleles having the fewest.

Library preparation used the immunoSEQ multiplex PCR assay. A mixture of 60 forward primers for TCR Vbeta segments and 13 reverse primers for TCR Jbeta segments was used in the multiplex PCR. The CDR3 region of rearranged TCR beta genes was amplified from genomic DNA with a multiplex PCR assay. The amplified TCR beta libraries were sequenced on the Illumina HiSeq System as 87-base-pair reads. The authors' pipeline ran thus. Across the 670 or so repertoires, a later analysis counted 78 million or so unique TCR beta chains, 8.5 million to 12 million of which were shared by at least two donors. Raw reads were error-corrected and collapsed into unique sequences by a nearest-neighbor algorithm in which closely related sequences were merged to remove PCR and sequencing errors. Alignment of CDR3 sequences to IMGT reference sequences was used to assign V, D and J gene segments. Each retained sequence needed at least a six-nucleotide match to both a V gene segment and a J gene segment. A rearrangement counted as productive if the CDR3 had no stop codons and remained in frame with V and J, and every other rearrangement counted as non-productive. CDR3 was defined according to IMGT convention as the region running from the second conserved V-encoded cysteine to the conserved J-encoded phenylalanine. In an earlier analysis of more than 550 of the donors, sequences lacking an unambiguous match to a single V gene segment were excluded. In an earlier analysis of about 590 of the donors, a V segment was called functional when productive rearrangements were above 56.7%, and segregating when the standard deviation between donors exceeded 5%. A statistical classification framework was built for diagnosing cytomegalovirus status from the catalog of TCR beta chain sequences. In a later analysis, V and J genes were assigned by comparing TCR nucleotide sequences against IMGT/GENE-DB human TR gene sequences. Using the TCRdist pipeline, a later analysis assigned CDR3 sequences along with most-parsimonious VDJ recombination scenarios. In a later analysis, each TCR beta chain was defined by its CDR3 amino acid sequence together with its V-gene family, and reads lacking a unique V-gene family were excluded. To address suspected cross-contamination and a sequencing artifact, a later analysis removed a few hundred highly shared, low-generation-probability nucleotide sequences. In a later analysis, a clonal expansion index was calculated for each public chain from normalized within-repertoire ranks of inferred template counts. In a later analysis, generation probabilities were computed using a VDJ recombination model fitted to out-of-frame rearrangements, and the results were checked against IGoR. In a later analysis, TCR-TCR, TCR-HLA and TCR-CMV co-occurrence was scored with hypergeometric tests, and a repertoire-size bias correction was applied to TCR pairs. False discovery rates were estimated in a later analysis by permuting HLA or CMV assignments 20 times. In a later analysis, co-occurring TCRs were grouped using DBSCAN, and TCRdist sequence similarity was added for clustering within HLA-allele-positive subsets. For co-occurrence clustering, repertoires with fewer than 30,000 or more than 120,000 public chains were excluded, along with roughly five repertoires with anomalous nucleotide sharing. TCRdb re-hosts the immuneACCESS table, in-frame sequences only. Its copies lack some clones; in the studies checked, an unresolved V gene accounts for under half of them, and the cause for the rest is not known. Clonal size and the V and J genes are those of that table, whereas D and trimming came from the DNA. For this sample the table gives around 130,000 clones, of which just under 80% were detected only once. Of the sample, under 6% is held by the ten largest clones.

This clonotype was sampled from a man younger than 45 in good health and CMV-seronegative. The sequence links TRBV7-9 to TRBJ2-7; 7 bases in the junction line up with TRBD1. The sample was PBMCs. CDR3 region: CASSETGAIYEQYF. The bases are TGCGCCAGCAGCGAAACAGGGGCGATCTACGAGCAGTACTTC.